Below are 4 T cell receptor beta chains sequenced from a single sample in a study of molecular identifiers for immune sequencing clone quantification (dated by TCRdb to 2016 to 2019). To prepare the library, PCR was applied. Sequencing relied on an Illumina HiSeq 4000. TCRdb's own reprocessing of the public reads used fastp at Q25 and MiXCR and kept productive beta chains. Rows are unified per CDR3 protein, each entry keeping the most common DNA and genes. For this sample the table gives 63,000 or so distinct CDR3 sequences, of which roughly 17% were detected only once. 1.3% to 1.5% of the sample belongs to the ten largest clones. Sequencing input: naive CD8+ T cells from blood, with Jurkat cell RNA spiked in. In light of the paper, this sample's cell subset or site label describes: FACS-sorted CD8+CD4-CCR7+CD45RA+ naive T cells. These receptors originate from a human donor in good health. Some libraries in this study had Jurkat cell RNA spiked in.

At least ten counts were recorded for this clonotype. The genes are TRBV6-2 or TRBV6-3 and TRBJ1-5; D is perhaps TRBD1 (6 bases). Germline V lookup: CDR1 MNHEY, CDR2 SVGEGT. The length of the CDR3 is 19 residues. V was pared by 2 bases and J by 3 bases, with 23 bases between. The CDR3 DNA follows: TGTGCCAGCAGTTACCCGGAAGAAAGCTGGGGGGCCGACAATCAGCCCCAGCATTTT. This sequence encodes CASSYPEESWGADNQPQHF.

The CDR3 here is CSVSIARRYTDYEQYF. The CDR3 DNA reads as TGCAGTGTTTCCATAGCGCGCCGATACACCGACTACGAGCAGTACTTC. V is TRBV20-1 and J is TRBJ2-7; tentative D call: TRBD2 (5 bases). The CDR3 spans 16 residues. In germline, CDR1 is DFQATT, CDR2 SNEGSKA (reference sequence). The ends were cut back, 7 bases at V and 3 bases at J, with 25 bases in the middle.

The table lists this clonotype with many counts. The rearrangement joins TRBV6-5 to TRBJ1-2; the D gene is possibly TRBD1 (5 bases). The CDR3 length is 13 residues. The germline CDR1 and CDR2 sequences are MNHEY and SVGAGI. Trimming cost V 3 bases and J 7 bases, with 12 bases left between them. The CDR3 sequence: CASSYQGMSGYTF. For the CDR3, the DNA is TGTGCCAGCAGTTATCAGGGAATGAGTGGCTACACCTTC.

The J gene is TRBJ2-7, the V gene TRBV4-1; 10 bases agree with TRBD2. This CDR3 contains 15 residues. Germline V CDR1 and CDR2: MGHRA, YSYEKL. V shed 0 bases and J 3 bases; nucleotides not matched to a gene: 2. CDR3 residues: CASSQERTSGYEQYF. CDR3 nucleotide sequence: TGCGCCAGCAGCCAAGAGAGGACTAGCGGCTACGAGCAGTACTTC.